Listed here is a single T cell receptor beta chain. This specimen belongs to a study of T cell responses to AZD1222 COVID-19 vaccine. Profiled with immunoSEQ multiplex PCR; TCRdb holds only in-frame clones, not every one. The sample yields 70,000 or so clones, approximately 82% seen once. The receptor comes from an adult who received the AZD1222 COVID-19 vaccine. Specimen: peripheral blood, collected 28 days after the second AZD1222 dose.

The DNA for the CDR3 is TGCGCCAGCAGCTGGGACGCAGACTCTGGGGCCAACGTCCTGACTTTC. Translation: CASSWDADSGANVLTF. J is TRBJ2-6 and V is TRBV5-1, with D possibly called TRBD1 or TRBD2 (5 bases each). V lost 3 bases, J lost 0 bases, and 10 bases lay in between. The CDR3 has 16 residues. Germline V gives CDR1 SGHRS, CDR2 YFSETQ.